The following is a TCR beta chain sequence with its context. The antigen remains unidentified. Treatment: approximately 11-day PBMC culture with coronavirus spike peptide pools or control peptides (ViraFEST assay). ViraFEST used peptide pools to expand antigen-specific T cells and subsequently sequenced their TCRs. This sample stems from a study of vaccination and CD4 T cells after COVID-19. V was clipped by 0 bases and J by 7 bases; unmatched bases: 8. The CDR3 runs to 17 residues. In germline, CDR1 is LNHNV, CDR2 YYDKDF (reference sequence). An Oncomine TCR Beta short-read assay was used to sequence the DNA from cultured CD4+ T cells. TCRdb re-called the PCR reads through MiXCR, storing one row per CDR3 protein. The data show about 9,500 distinct CDR3 sequences, 68% seen once.

The rearrangement uses TRBV15 and TRBJ2-2; 10 positions agree with TRBD2. The TCR sequence derives from a human donor who had recovered from COVID-19. The sample in question was CD4+ T cells from blood, cultured in vitro, obtained before SARS-CoV-2 vaccination. CDR3 sequence (DNA): TGTGCCACCAGCAGAGATTTCCTAGCGGGAGTTGGCGGGGAGCTGTTTTTT. This codes for CATSRDFLAGVGGELFF. The entire variable domain, with the rest obtained from reference TRBV15 and TRBJ2-2, is as follows: DAMVIQNPRYQVTQFGKPVTLSCSQTLNHNVMYWYQQKSSQAPKLLFHYYDKDFNNEADTPDNFQSRRPNTSFCFLDIRSPGLGDTAMYLCATSRDFLAGVGGELFFGEGSRLTVL.